Each of the 8 T cell receptor beta chains below was sequenced from the same sample in a study of cytomegalovirus exposure and HLA in healthy donors. Primers included in the PCR were 60 Vbeta and 13 Jbeta primers. The repertoire was sequenced with immunoSEQ multiplex PCR; TCRdb's copy has only in-frame clones and lacks some. This sample has 130,000 to 150,000 clones, with around 80% found just once. The specimen sequenced was PBMCs. The receptors stem from a woman aged 45-65 years in good health and CMV-seropositive.

The rearrangement joins TRBV5-6 to TRBJ1-2; TRBD1 matches at 7 bases. CDR3 length equals 13 residues. The V gene end was trimmed by 4 bases and the J gene end by 7 bases; junction bases not matched to a gene: 7. Looked up from germline, CDR1 is SGHDT and CDR2 is YYEEEE. CDR3 nucleotides: TGTGCCAGCAGCCTGCGACAGGGTGGTGGCTACACCTTC. This translates into CASSLRQGGGYTF.

The CDR3 region is CASISCMTDPNTEAFF. The CDR3 coding sequence is TGTGCCAGCATTAGTTGTATGACTGACCCGAACACTGAAGCTTTCTTT. The chain links TRBV21-1 to TRBJ1-1. TRBV21-1 is a documented pseudogene. The CDR3 spans 16 residues.

This sequence joins TRBV5-4 and TRBJ1-1, with 7 bases fitting TRBD1. The germline V gene has CDR1 SGHNT and CDR2 YYREEE (reference sequence). This CDR3 has 15 residues. J gave up 3 bases and V 0 bases, and 5 bases lay outside the gene matches. CDR3 nucleotide sequence: TGTGCCAGCAGCTTGGCTAAGACAGGGCACACTGAAGCTTTCTTT. Its protein is CASSLAKTGHTEAFF. Variable domain in full (rest from reference TRBV5-4 and TRBJ1-1): ETGVTQSPTHLIKTRGQQVTLRCSSQSGHNTVSWYQQALGQGPQFIFQYYREEENGRGNFPPRFSGLQFPNYSSELNVNALELDDSALYLCASSLAKTGHTEAFFGQGTRLTVV.

J is TRBJ1-6 and V is TRBV15; 10 nucleotides match TRBD1. The CDR3 is 18 amino acids. Losses at the gene ends were 3 bases for V and 10 bases for J; bases not matched to a gene: 15. The germline V gene encodes CDR1 LNHNV and CDR2 YYDKDF (reference sequence). For the CDR3, the DNA is TGTGCCACCAGCAGCCAGCGACAGGGGGCGACCCCAAGCTCACCCCTCCACTTT. This encodes CATSSQRQGATPSSPLHF.

The rearrangement joins TRBV28 to TRBJ2-2, with D perhaps matching TRBD1 (6 bases). Deletions cut 7 bases from V and 7 bases from J, with 13 bases between. The germline V gene encodes CDR1 MDHEN and CDR2 SYDVKM. There are 13 residues in the CDR3. CDR3 sequence reads: CASTHRAGGELFF. CDR3 nucleotides: TGTGCCAGCACCCACAGGGCTGGCGGGGAGCTGTTTTTT.

This clone was observed a few times. The genes are TRBV27 and TRBJ2-5; 8 nucleotides agree with TRBD2. The germline CDR1 and CDR2 sequences are MNHEY and SMNVEV (reference sequence). V lost 6 bases and J lost 2; bases outside the gene matches: 14. The CDR3 sequence is 17 residues long. The CDR3 DNA is TGTGCCAGCAGCTTAAGGGCCTGGGCGGGAGGTCAAGAGACCCAGTACTTC. Translated, it gives CASSLRAWAGGQETQYF.

The chain is built from TRBV18 and TRBJ2-2, with D possibly being TRBD1 (5 bases). V was cut by 2 bases and J by 3 bases, with 7 bases left in between. This CDR3 has 14 amino acids. CDR1 is KGHSH, CDR2 LQKENI, per germline. The CDR3 sequence is CASSPDSYTGELFF. The DNA for the CDR3 is TGTGCCAGCTCACCAGACAGCTACACCGGGGAGCTGTTTTTT.

This clone appeared once. This chain uses TRBV7-3 with TRBJ2-1; 9 positions match TRBD2. With V trimmed by 3 bases and J by 0 bases, 3 bases remained unmatched. This CDR3 region has 16 residues. CDR1 SGHTA and CDR2 FQGTGA come from the germline V gene. The CDR3 DNA reads as TGTGCCAGCAGCTTCAGCGGGGGGAGCTCCTACAATGAGCAGTTCTTC. It specifies CASSFSGGSSYNEQFF.